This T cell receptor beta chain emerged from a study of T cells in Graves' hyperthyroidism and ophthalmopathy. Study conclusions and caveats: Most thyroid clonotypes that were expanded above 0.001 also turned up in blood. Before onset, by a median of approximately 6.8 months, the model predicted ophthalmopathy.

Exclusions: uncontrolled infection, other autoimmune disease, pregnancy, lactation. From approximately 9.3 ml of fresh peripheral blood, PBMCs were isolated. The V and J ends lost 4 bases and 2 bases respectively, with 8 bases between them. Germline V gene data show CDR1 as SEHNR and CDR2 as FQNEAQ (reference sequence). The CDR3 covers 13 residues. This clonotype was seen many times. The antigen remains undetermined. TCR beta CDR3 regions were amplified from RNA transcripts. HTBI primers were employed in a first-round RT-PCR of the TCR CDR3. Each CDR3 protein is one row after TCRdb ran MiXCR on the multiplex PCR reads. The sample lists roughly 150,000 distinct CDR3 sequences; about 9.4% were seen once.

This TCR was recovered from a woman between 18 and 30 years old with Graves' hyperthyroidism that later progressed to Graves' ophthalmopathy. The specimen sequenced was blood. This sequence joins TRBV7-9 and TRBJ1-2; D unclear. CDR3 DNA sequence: TGTGCCAGCAGCTCGACCGAGAACTATGGCTACACCTTC. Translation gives CASSSTENYGYTF.